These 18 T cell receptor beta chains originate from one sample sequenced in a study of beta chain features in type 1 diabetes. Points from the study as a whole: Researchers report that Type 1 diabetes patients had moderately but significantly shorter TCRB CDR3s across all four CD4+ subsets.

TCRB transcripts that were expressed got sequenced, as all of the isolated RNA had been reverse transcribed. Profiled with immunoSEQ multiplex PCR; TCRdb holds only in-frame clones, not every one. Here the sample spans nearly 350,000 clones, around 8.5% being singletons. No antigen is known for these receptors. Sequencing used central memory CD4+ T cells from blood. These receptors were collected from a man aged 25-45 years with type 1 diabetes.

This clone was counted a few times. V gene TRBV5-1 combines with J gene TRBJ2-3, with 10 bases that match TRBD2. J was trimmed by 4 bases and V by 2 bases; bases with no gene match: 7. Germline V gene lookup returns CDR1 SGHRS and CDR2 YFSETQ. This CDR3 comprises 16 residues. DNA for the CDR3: TGCGCCAGCAGCTTCCTGGGACTAGCGTCCCCAGATACGCAGTATTTT. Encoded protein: CASSFLGLASPDTQYF.

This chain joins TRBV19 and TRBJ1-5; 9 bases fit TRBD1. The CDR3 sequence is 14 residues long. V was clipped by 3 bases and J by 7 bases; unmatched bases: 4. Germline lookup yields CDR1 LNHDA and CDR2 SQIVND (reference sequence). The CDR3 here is CASSINRGHQPQHF. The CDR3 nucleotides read TGTGCCAGTAGTATTAACAGGGGGCACCAGCCCCAGCATTTT. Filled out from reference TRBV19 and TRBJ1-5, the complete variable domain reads DGGITQSPKYLFRKEGQNVTLSCEQNLNHDAMYWYRQDPGQGLRLIYYSQIVNDFQKGDIAEGYSVSREKKESFPLTVTSAQKNPTAFYLCASSINRGHQPQHFGDGTRLSIL.

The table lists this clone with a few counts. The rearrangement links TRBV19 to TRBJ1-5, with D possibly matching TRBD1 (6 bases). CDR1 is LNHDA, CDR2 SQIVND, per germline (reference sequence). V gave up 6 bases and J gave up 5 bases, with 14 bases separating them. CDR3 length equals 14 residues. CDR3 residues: CASSPSRGYQPQHF. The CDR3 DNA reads TGTGCCAGTAGCCCCTCCAGGGGCTATCAGCCCCAGCATTTT.

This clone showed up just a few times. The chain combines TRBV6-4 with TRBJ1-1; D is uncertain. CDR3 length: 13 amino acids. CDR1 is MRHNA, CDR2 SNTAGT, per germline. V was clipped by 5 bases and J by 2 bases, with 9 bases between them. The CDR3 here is CASSRHGNTEAFF. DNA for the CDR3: TGTGCCAGCAGTAGACATGGAAACACTGAAGCTTTCTTT.

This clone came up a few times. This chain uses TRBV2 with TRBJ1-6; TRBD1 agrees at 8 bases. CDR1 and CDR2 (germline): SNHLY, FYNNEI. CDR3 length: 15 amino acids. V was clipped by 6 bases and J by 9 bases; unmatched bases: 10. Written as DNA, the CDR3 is TGTGCCAGCAGCCAACAGCCCGGACAGGGTTCACCCCTCCACTTT. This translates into CASSQQPGQGSPLHF.

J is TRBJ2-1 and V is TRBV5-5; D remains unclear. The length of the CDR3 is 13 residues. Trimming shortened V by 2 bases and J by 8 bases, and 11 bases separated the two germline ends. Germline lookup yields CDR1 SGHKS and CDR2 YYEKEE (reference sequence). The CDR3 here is CASSFPSTHEQFF. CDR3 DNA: TGTGCCAGCAGCTTTCCCAGTACCCATGAGCAGTTCTTC. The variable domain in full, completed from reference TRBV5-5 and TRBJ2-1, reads DAGVTQSPTHLIKTRGQQVTLRCSPISGHKSVSWYQQVLGQGPQFIFQYYEKEERGRGNFPDRFSARQFPNYSSELNVNALLLGDSALYLCASSFPSTHEQFFGPGTRLTVL.

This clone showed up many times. CDR3: CASSLTRGPDTQYF. The CDR3, as DNA: TGTGCCAGCAGCCTGACTAGGGGACCAGATACGCAGTATTTT. V is TRBV7-9 and J is TRBJ2-3; TRBD2 might be the D (6 bases). The CDR3 runs to 14 residues. Deletions cut 5 bases from V and 4 bases from J, with 13 bases between. Germline V gene data show CDR1 as SEHNR and CDR2 as FQNEAQ (reference sequence).

CDR3 sequence: CASSLENSPLHF. In DNA, the CDR3 is TGCGCCAGCAGCCTGGAAAATTCACCCCTCCACTTT. This chain uses TRBV5-1 with TRBJ1-6, with D unclear. V lost 4 bases, J lost 7 bases, and 6 bases lay in between. Germline CDR1 SGHRS, CDR2 YFSETQ. This CDR3 contains 12 residues.

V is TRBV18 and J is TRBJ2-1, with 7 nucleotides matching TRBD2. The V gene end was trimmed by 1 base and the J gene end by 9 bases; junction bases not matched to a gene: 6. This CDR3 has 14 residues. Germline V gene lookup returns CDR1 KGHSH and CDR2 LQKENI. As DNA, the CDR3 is TGTGCCAGCTCACCACGGGAGGGGTTGGGTGAGCAGTTCTTC. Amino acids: CASSPREGLGEQFF.

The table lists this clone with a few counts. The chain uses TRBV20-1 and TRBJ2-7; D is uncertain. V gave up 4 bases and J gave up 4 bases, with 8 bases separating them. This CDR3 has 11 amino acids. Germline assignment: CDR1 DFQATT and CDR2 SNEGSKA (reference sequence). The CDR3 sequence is CSATSNYEQYF. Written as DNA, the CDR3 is TGCAGTGCTACCTCGAATTACGAGCAGTACTTC.

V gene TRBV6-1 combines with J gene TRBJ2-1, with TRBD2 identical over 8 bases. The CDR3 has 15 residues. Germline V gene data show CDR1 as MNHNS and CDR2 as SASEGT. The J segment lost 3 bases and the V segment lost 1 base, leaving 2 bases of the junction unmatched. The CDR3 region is CASSEGGGLYNEQFF. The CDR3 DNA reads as TGTGCCAGCAGTGAAGGCGGGGGGCTCTACAATGAGCAGTTCTTC.

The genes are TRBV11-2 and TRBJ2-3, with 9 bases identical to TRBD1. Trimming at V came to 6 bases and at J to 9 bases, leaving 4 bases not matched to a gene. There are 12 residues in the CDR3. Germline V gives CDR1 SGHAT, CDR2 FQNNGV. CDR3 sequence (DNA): TGTGCCAGCAGTAGTGGACAGGGGACGCAGTATTTT. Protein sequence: CASSSGQGTQYF.

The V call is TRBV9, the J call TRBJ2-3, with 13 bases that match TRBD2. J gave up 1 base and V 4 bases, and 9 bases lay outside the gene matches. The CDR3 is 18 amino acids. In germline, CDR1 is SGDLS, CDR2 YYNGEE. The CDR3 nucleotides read TGTGCCAGCAGCTCAAGGACTAGCGGGGGTTATGGCACAGATACGCAGTATTTT. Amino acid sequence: CASSSRTSGGYGTDTQYF. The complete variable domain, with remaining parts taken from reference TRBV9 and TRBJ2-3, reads DSGVTQTPKHLITATGQRVTLRCSPRSGDLSVYWYQQSLDQGLQFLIQYYNGEERAKGNILERFSAQQFPDLHSELNLSSLELGDSALYFCASSSRTSGGYGTDTQYFGPGTRLTVL.

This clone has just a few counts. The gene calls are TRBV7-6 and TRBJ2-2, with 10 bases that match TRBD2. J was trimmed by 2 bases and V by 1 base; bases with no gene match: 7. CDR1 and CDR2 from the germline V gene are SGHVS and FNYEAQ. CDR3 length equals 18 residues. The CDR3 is CASSLGASGGFNTGELFF. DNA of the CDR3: TGTGCCAGCAGCTTAGGGGCTAGCGGGGGATTTAACACCGGGGAGCTGTTTTTT.

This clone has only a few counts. The DNA for the CDR3 is TGTGCCAGCCTAACTGCCGGGGGGTTCAATGAGCAGTTCTTC. Its translation: CASLTAGGFNEQFF. J is TRBJ2-1 and V is TRBV7-2, with 7 bases aligning to TRBD2. Germline V CDR1 and CDR2: SGHTA, FQGNSA. The CDR3 has 14 amino acids. J was trimmed by 6 bases and V by 8 bases; bases with no gene match: 10.

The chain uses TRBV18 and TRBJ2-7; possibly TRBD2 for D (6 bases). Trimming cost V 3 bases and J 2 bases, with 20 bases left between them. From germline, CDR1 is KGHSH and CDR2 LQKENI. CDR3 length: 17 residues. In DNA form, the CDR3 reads TGTGCCAGCTCACCGAAGGGGCCTAGCGCAGTTACCTACGAGCAGTACTTC. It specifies CASSPKGPSAVTYEQYF.

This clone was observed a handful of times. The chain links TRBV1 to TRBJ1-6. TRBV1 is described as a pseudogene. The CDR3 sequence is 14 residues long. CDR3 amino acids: CTSSQGASSGSLHF. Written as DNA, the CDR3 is TGCACCAGCAGCCAAGGCGCGAGCTCTGGGTCCCTCCACTTT.

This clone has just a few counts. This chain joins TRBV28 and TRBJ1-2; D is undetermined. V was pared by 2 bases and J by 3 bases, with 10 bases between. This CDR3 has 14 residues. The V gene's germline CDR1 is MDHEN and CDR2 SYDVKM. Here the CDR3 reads CASSLGEVYYGYTF. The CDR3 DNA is TGTGCCAGCAGTTTAGGTGAAGTATACTATGGCTACACCTTC.